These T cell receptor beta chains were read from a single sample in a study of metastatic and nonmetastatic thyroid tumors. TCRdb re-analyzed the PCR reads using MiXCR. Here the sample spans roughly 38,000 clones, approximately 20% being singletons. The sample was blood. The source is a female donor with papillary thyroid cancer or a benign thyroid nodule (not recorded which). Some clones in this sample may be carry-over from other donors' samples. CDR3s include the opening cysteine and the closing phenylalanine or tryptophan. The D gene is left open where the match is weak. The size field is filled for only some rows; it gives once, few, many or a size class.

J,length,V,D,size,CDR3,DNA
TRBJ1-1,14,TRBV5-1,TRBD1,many,CASSLGQGRPEAFF,TGCGCCAGCAGCCTTGGACAGGGGAGGCCTGAAGCTTTCTTT
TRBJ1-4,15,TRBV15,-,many,CATSEDGRPNEKLFF,TGTGCCACCAGCGAGGACGGCAGACCTAATGAAAAACTGTTTTTT
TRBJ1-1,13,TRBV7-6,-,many,CASSLDGTSEAFF,TGTGCCAGCAGCTTAGACGGAACAAGTGAAGCTTTCTTT
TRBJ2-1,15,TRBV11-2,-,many,CASSLRYTSYNEQFF,TGTGCCAGCAGCTTAAGGTATACTTCCTACAATGAGCAGTTCTTC
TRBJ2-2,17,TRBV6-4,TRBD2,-,CASSEGLAGEHTGELFF,TGTGCCAGCAGCGAGGGACTAGCGGGGGAGCACACCGGGGAGCTGTTTTTT
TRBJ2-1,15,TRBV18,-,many,CASSPNVGQYNEQFF,TGTGCCAGCTCACCGAATGTTGGACAGTACAATGAGCAGTTCTTC
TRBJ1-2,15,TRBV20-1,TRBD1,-,CSARDGQGVDYGYTF,TGCAGTGCTAGAGATGGACAGGGGGTCGACTATGGCTACACCTTC
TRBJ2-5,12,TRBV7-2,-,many,CASSLDGETQYF,TGTGCCAGCAGCTTAGATGGAGAGACCCAGTACTTC
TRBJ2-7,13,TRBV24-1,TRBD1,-,CATSGWDRGLQYF,TGTGCCACCAGTGGTTGGGACAGGGGCCTTCAGTACTTC
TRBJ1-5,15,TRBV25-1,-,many,CASSDRTKRNQPQHF,TGTGCCAGCAGTGACCGGACTAAGCGCAATCAGCCCCAGCATTTT
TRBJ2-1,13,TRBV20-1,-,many,CSARRDPDNEQFF,TGCAGTGCTAGACGGGATCCGGACAATGAGCAGTTCTTC
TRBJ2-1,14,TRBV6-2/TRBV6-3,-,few,CASSYSSIYNEQFF,TGTGCCAGCAGTTACTCGAGCATATACAATGAGCAGTTCTTC
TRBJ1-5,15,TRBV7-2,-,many,CASSDTGLRNQPQHF,TGTGCCAGCAGCGATACAGGGTTAAGAAATCAGCCCCAGCATTTT
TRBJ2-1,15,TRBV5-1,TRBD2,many,CASSLAGSSYNEQFF,TGCGCCAGCTCCCTAGCGGGGAGCTCCTACAATGAGCAGTTCTTC
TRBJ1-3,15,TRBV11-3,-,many,CASSVQGFGGNTIYF,TGTGCCAGCAGCGTACAGGGTTTTGGAGGAAACACCATATATTTT
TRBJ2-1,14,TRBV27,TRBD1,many,CASGKTGTTNEQFF,TGTGCCAGCGGGAAGACAGGGACCACAAATGAGCAGTTCTTC